These 30 T cell receptor beta chains were sequenced from one sample in a study of tumor-infiltrating lymphocytes in oesophageal squamous cell carcinoma. TCRdb used MiXCR to reprocess the PCR reads, holding one entry per CDR3 protein. Of 15,000 to 20,000 distinct CDR3 sequences in the sample, about two fifths are singletons; the top ten hold about 11%. The sequencing input was normal esophageal tissue next to the tumor. These receptors came from a male donor with esophageal squamous cell carcinoma.

CDR3 sequence: CSNDRPGEQFF. Written as DNA, the CDR3 is TGCAGCAACGACAGGCCAGGTGAGCAGTTCTTC. V is TRBV29-1 and J is TRBJ2-1; the D gene is possibly TRBD1 (6 bases). The germline V gene has CDR1 SQVTM and CDR2 ANQGSEA. With 8 bases removed from V and 9 bases from J, the gap between germline ends came to 14 bases. This CDR3 spans 11 amino acids.

The rearrangement joins TRBV28 to TRBJ2-3, with 10 bases fitting TRBD1. The end of the DNA fits TRBJ2-7 better, so the J call may be wrong. The V gene's germline CDR1 is MDHEN and CDR2 SYDVKM. CDR3 length: 15 amino acids. CDR3 residues: CASRLFIGTGVEQYF. Here the CDR3 DNA reads TGTGCCAGCAGACTTTTCATTGGGACAGGGGTGGAGCAGTACTTC.

This clonotype was detected only once. The chain combines TRBV7-9 with TRBJ2-5; no clear D. Germline-derived CDR1 and CDR2 are SEHNR and FQNEAQ (reference sequence). V lost 3 bases, J lost 5 bases, and 10 bases lay in between. This CDR3 is built from 13 residues. The CDR3 coding sequence is TGTGCCAGCAGCTTGGTGGGTGGCGAGACCCAGTACTTC. It is translated as CASSLVGGETQYF.

This clonotype occurred a few times. The J gene is TRBJ2-7, the V gene TRBV27; maybe TRBD2 (5 bases). With 6 bases removed from V and 7 bases from J, the gap between germline ends came to 22 bases. Looked up from germline, CDR1 is MNHEY and CDR2 is SMNVEV (reference sequence). CDR3 size: 15 residues. This CDR3 reads CASRPRPGFYGEQYF. DNA for the CDR3: TGTGCCAGCAGGCCCCGTCCGGGATTCTACGGTGAGCAGTACTTC.

The rearrangement links TRBV10-3 to TRBJ2-3; 12 bases align to TRBD2. From germline, CDR1 is ENHRY and CDR2 SYGVKD. V lost 2 bases and J lost 3; bases outside the gene matches: 6. The CDR3 extends over 17 amino acids. CDR3 coding DNA: TGTGCCATCAGTGAGGGGGCGACTAGCGGGAGAACAGATACGCAGTATTTT. It specifies CAISEGATSGRTDTQYF.

The rearrangement joins TRBV12-3 or TRBV12-4 to TRBJ2-4; D is perhaps TRBD2 (5 bases). Trimming removed 6 bases from V and 15 bases from J, with 21 bases in between. CDR3 size: 13 residues. The CDR3 loop reads CASRPRNTGELYF. DNA for the CDR3: TGTGCCAGCAGACCCAGGAACACCGGGGAGCTGTACTTC.

The sample holds many counts of this clonotype. The chain uses TRBV5-6 and TRBJ1-1; D is unclear. Germline assignment: CDR1 SGHDT and CDR2 YYEEEE. This CDR3 has 12 amino acids. V was shortened by 4 bases and J by 8 bases, with 12 bases between the two germline ends. The chain's CDR3 is CASSATRSEAFF. The CDR3 region has the DNA TGTGCCAGCAGCGCAACCCGGAGCGAAGCTTTCTTT.

This clonotype was recorded a few times. The chain employs TRBV18 and TRBJ2-1; TRBD1 agrees at 7 bases. With the DNA end fitting TRBJ2-7 better, the J assignment may be wrong. Germline CDR1 is KGHSH and CDR2 is LQKENI. The length of the CDR3 is 14 residues. The CDR3: CASSPDRDDYEQYF. In DNA form, the CDR3 reads TGTGCCAGCTCACCAGACAGGGACGACTACGAGCAGTACTTC.

The rearrangement uses TRBV7-3 and TRBJ2-2; 8 nucleotides line up with TRBD2. Germline CDR1 is SGHTA and CDR2 is FQGTGA. This CDR3 has 17 amino acids. V dropped 2 bases and J dropped 8; count of bases not matched to a gene: 13. CDR3 in amino acids: CASSLSPASGSMGELFF. The CDR3 nucleotides are TGTGCCAGCAGCTTATCCCCGGCTAGCGGGTCAATGGGGGAGCTGTTTTTT.

This clonotype was seen repeatedly, ten times or more. The CDR3, as DNA: TGTGCCAGCAGTATAGAAGCCTACACCGGGGAGCTGTTTTTT. Translated, it gives CASSIEAYTGELFF. The chain is built from TRBV11-3 and TRBJ2-2; no clear D. CDR1 is SGHNT and CDR2 is YENEEA in the germline V gene. The CDR3 has 14 amino acids. Between the trimmed V and J ends, which lost 6 bases and 3 bases, there was a span of 11 bases. Drawing the rest from reference TRBV11-3 and TRBJ2-2, the complete variable domain is EAGVVQSPRYKIIEKKQPVAFWCNPISGHNTLYWYLQNLGQGPELLIRYENEEAVDDSQLPKDRFSAERLKGVDSTLKIQPAELGDSAVYLCASSIEAYTGELFFGEGSRLTVL.

This clonotype was observed many times. J is TRBJ1-5 and V is TRBV4-2, with D hard to call. This CDR3 contains 14 residues. Germline assignment: CDR1 LGHNA and CDR2 YNFKEQ. V lost 0 bases and J 4 bases, leaving 7 bases between the germline ends. The CDR3 nucleotides are TGTGCCAGCAGCCAAGATGTAGGGAATCAGCCCCAGCATTTT. As protein: CASSQDVGNQPQHF.

The chain links TRBV7-3 to TRBJ2-5; 12 nucleotides match TRBD1. Trimming at V came to 5 bases and at J to 11 bases, leaving 21 bases not matched to a gene. The CDR3 loop spans 18 amino acids. The V gene's germline CDR1 is SGHTA and CDR2 FQGTGA. The CDR3 nucleotides read TGTGCCAGCAGCCCAAACCGTGGGACAGGGGGCTTTGGGAATGAGCAGTACTTC. It yields the protein CASSPNRGTGGFGNEQYF.

The CDR3 sequence is CAISSTSGELFTGELFF. As DNA, the CDR3 is TGTGCCATCAGTTCGACTAGCGGGGAGTTGTTCACCGGGGAGCTGTTTTTT. The genes are TRBV10-3 and TRBJ2-2, with TRBD2 matching 11 bases. CDR1 and CDR2 from the germline V gene are ENHRY and SYGVKD. The CDR3 has 17 amino acids. The junction had 9 bases not matched to a gene; V was cut back by 5 bases and J by 4 bases.

This clonotype is labeled medium-sized (0.01 to 0.1%). The chain couples TRBV11-3 to TRBJ2-5, with D unclear. Germline CDR1 SGHNT, CDR2 YENEEA. V was shortened by 3 bases and J by 7 bases, with 9 bases between the two germline ends. The CDR3 has 12 amino acids. The CDR3 DNA follows: TGTGCCAGCAGCTTCGACGGCGGGACCCAGTACTTC. Translated, it gives CASSFDGGTQYF.

At least ten counts were recorded for this clonotype. The chain couples TRBV5-5 to TRBJ1-1; D remains ambiguous. Germline V gives CDR1 SGHKS, CDR2 YYEKEE (reference sequence). V was shortened by 0 bases and J by 0 bases, with 3 bases between the two germline ends. This CDR3 is 13 amino acids long. The CDR3 spells CASSLDLNTEAFF. The CDR3 DNA reads TGTGCCAGCAGCTTGGACTTGAACACTGAAGCTTTCTTT.

This clonotype was recorded at least ten times. The chain has TRBV5-1 and TRBJ2-7, with D unresolved. Trimming took 4 bases from V and 2 from J, leaving 13 bases between them. The CDR3 runs 14 residues. Germline V gene lookup returns CDR1 SGHRS and CDR2 YFSETQ. The CDR3, as DNA: TGCGCCAGCAGCACCCCGCTCCCTCCCTACGAGCAGTACTTC. Translating gives CASSTPLPPYEQYF.

This clonotype came up once. One end of the junction is discordant with germline, which a read error may explain. The chain employs TRBV28 and TRBJ2-2; weak D call: TRBD2 (5 bases). The CDR3 consists of 12 residues. Germline lookup yields CDR1 MDHEN and CDR2 SYDVKM. The CDR3 DNA is TGTGCCAGCAGCCGGATTGCCGGGGAGATGTTTTTT. This sequence encodes CASSRIAGEMFF.

This clonotype was counted a single time. As the CDR3 is not closed by the conserved phenylalanine or tryptophan, this likely results from a read error. The limits of the CDR3 on the DNA are not certain, so only TCRdb's listed CDR3 is given. This sequence joins TRBV15 and TRBJ2-6; the D call of TRBD1 is as the table states it, not checked on the DNA. Termini included, the CDR3 measures 16 amino acids. The germline CDR1 and CDR2 sequences are LNHNV and YYDKDF (reference sequence). This CDR3 is CATSSEGVSYEQYFGA.

V is TRBV10-3 and J is TRBJ2-5; 11 bases line up with TRBD1. Germline CDR1 is ENHRY and CDR2 is SYGVKD. The CDR3 consists of 14 residues. After removal of 3 bases from V and 4 bases from J, the junction contained 1 base not matched to a gene. CDR3: CAISDGTGGETQYF. DNA of the CDR3: TGTGCCATCAGTGACGGGACAGGGGGAGAGACCCAGTACTTC.

This clonotype was observed many times. The chain is built from TRBV18 and TRBJ2-1; TRBD1 matches 8 bases. The CDR3 runs 15 residues. The germline V gene has CDR1 KGHSH and CDR2 LQKENI. J lost 5 bases, V lost 2 bases, and 5 bases had no gene match. CDR3 in amino acids: CASSPSRGPNNEQFF. Written as DNA, the CDR3 is TGTGCCAGCTCACCATCCAGGGGGCCTAACAATGAGCAGTTCTTC.

This clonotype was seen ten or more times. This chain uses TRBV19 with TRBJ2-5, with 7 bases fitting TRBD1. Unmatched junction bases numbered 9, after V lost 6 bases and J lost 2 bases. Germline V gives CDR1 LNHDA, CDR2 SQIVND (reference sequence). The CDR3 spans 15 residues. The CDR3 is CASRPGQVPQETQYF. The CDR3 nucleotides are TGTGCCAGTAGGCCCGGACAGGTACCACAAGAGACCCAGTACTTC.

The V and J genes are TRBV25-1 and TRBJ2-3; the match to TRBD2 covers 11 bases. V lost 9 bases to trimming and J lost 5 bases; unmatched junction nucleotides: 4. The CDR3 spans 13 residues. Germline V lookup: CDR1 MGHDK, CDR2 SYGVNS. The CDR3 reads CASLAGGGDTQYF. For the CDR3, the DNA is TGTGCCAGTCTAGCGGGAGGAGGAGATACGCAGTATTTT.

This clonotype is classed as medium-sized. J is TRBJ2-1 and V is TRBV27; 9 bases are shared with TRBD2. The CDR3 runs to 15 residues. V shed 4 bases and J 4 bases; nucleotides not matched to a gene: 5. Per germline, CDR1 MNHEY and CDR2 SMNVEV (reference sequence). CDR3 sequence: CASSSGTSLYNEQFF. CDR3 DNA sequence: TGTGCCAGCAGTTCCGGGACTAGCTTATACAATGAGCAGTTCTTC.

In its sample, this clonotype was seen many times. The chain combines TRBV14 with TRBJ2-1; D not certain. V was cut by 1 base and J by 11 bases, with 6 bases left in between. Germline CDR1 reads SGHDN; CDR2 reads FVKESK. The CDR3 spans 11 residues. CDR3 nucleotides: TGTGCCAGCAGCCAAGGTACTAAGCAGTTCTTC. It is translated as CASSQGTKQFF.

The chain has TRBV6-1 and TRBJ2-3; TRBD1 matches at 11 bases. Near its end, the DNA agrees better with TRBJ2-1, so the J call may be wrong. The CDR3 is made up of 18 amino acids. Germline values: CDR1 MNHNS, CDR2 SASEGT. CDR3 sequence reads: CASSEEGQGVWAKNIQFF. CDR3 sequence (DNA): TGTGCCAGCAGTGAAGAGGGACAGGGGGTCTGGGCCAAAAACATTCAGTTCTTC.

This clonotype was seen repeatedly, ten times or more. For the CDR3, the DNA is TGTGCCAGCAGTTACTCGTTCGGACTAGCGGGAGACACCGGGGAGCTGTTTTTT. Residues: CASSYSFGLAGDTGELFF. The V and J genes are TRBV6-6 and TRBJ2-2, with TRBD2 matching 13 bases. The germline gives CDR1 MNHNY, CDR2 SVGAGI (reference sequence). The CDR3 covers 18 residues. The J segment lost 3 bases and the V segment lost 0 bases, leaving 4 bases of the junction unmatched.

Note on this clonotype: The germline gene is not matched at one end of the junction; a read error may be the cause. The gene calls are TRBV12-3 or TRBV12-4 and TRBJ2-6; the D gene could be TRBD1 or TRBD2 (5 bases each). The CDR3 covers 15 residues. CDR3 amino acids: CASSLWWTGASVLTF. CDR3 bases: TGTGCCAGCAGTTTGTGGTGGACTGGGGCCAGCGTCCTGACTTTC.

The sample holds many counts of this clonotype. The J gene is TRBJ2-7, the V gene TRBV12-3 or TRBV12-4, with D perhaps matching TRBD1 or TRBD2 (6 bases each). V lost 0 bases to trimming and J lost 9 bases, with 27 bases between them. The CDR3 spans 18 residues. CDR3 protein: CASSLAGGDTASPSTQYF. DNA of the CDR3: TGTGCCAGCAGTTTAGCGGGCGGGGACACAGCTTCGCCCTCCACGCAGTACTTC.

By proportion, this clonotype is medium-sized (0.01 to 0.1%). The gene calls are TRBV6-1 and TRBJ2-6, with a tentative D call TRBD1 (5 bases). The germline V gene encodes CDR1 MNHNS and CDR2 SASEGT. CDR3 size: 15 residues. The V and J ends lost 4 bases and 0 bases respectively, with 7 bases between them. The chain's CDR3 is CASSVQDSGANVLTF. DNA for the CDR3: TGTGCCAGCAGTGTACAGGACTCTGGGGCCAACGTCCTGACTTTC.

The chain recombines TRBV6-5 with TRBJ1-1; the D gene is possibly TRBD1 (5 bases). The J call may be faulty, since TRBJ1-6 better matches the DNA end. This CDR3 has 13 residues. Germline assignment: CDR1 MNHEY and CDR2 SVGAGI. The CDR3 DNA follows: TGTGCCAGCAGACGGGACTTGAATTCACCCCTCCACTTT. Translated: CASRRDLNSPLHF.